The 29 T cell receptor beta chains reported below all come from one sample, sequenced in a study of cytomegalovirus exposure and HLA in healthy donors. 60 Vbeta and 13 Jbeta primers were used in PCR. Using immunoSEQ multiplex PCR, the repertoire was profiled, and TCRdb retains in-frame clones only, with some absent. The sample includes approximately 220,000 clones, roughly 80% of them seen just once. Input material: PBMCs. The receptors originated from a girl aged 2 to 10 in good health and CMV-seronegative.

This clone was found a few times. The rearrangement joins TRBV10-1 to TRBJ1-1, with 8 bases identical to TRBD1. Trimming cost V 4 bases and J 11 bases; bases outside gene matches: 9. Germline CDR1 and CDR2: WNHNN and SYGVQD (reference sequence). The CDR3 is 13 residues long. CDR3 DNA: TGCGCCAGCAGTGGAGGGACAGGAGAGATGGCTTTCTTT. Amino acid sequence: CASSGGTGEMAFF.

The V call is TRBV19, the J call TRBJ1-5; D is uncertain. The CDR3 loop spans 16 amino acids. The germline V and J ends were trimmed by 3 bases and 1 base, with 13 bases remaining between them. Germline CDR1 reads LNHDA; CDR2 reads SQIVND (reference sequence). This chain's CDR3 is CASSIRGRGSNQPQHF. CDR3 coding DNA: TGTGCCAGTAGTATTCGAGGGAGAGGGAGCAATCAGCCCCAGCATTTT.

The chain employs TRBV4-1 and TRBJ1-2; no clear D gene. V was clipped by 0 bases and J by 0 bases, with 8 bases between them. Germline CDR1 MGHRA, CDR2 YSYEKL. The CDR3 sequence is 15 residues long. In DNA, the CDR3 is TGCGCCAGCAGCCAAGAGAGGTATTCTAACTATGGCTACACCTTC. Amino acids: CASSQERYSNYGYTF.

This sequence joins TRBV6-6 and TRBJ1-4; D gene uncertain. The CDR3 extends over 16 amino acids. Trimming shortened V by 2 bases and J by 0 bases, and 10 bases separated the two germline ends. Germline lookup yields CDR1 MNHNY and CDR2 SVGAGI (reference sequence). CDR3 sequence reads: CASSYGRRATNEKLFF. The CDR3 DNA reads as TGTGCCAGCAGTTACGGGAGAAGGGCAACTAATGAAAAACTGTTTTTT.

V gene TRBV19 combines with J gene TRBJ2-1, with TRBD2 identical over 11 bases. J gave up 7 bases and V 3 bases, and 8 bases lay outside the gene matches. Germline assignment: CDR1 LNHDA and CDR2 SQIVND (reference sequence). This CDR3 has 16 residues. CDR3 protein: CASSILTSGGQNEQFF. Written as DNA, the CDR3 is TGTGCCAGTAGTATCCTAACTAGCGGGGGACAAAATGAGCAGTTCTTC.

The DNA of the CDR3 is TGCGCCAGCAGCCAAGATTTGAGGGTTACTGATACGCAGTATTTT. Its translation is CASSQDLRVTDTQYF. This chain links TRBV4-1 with TRBJ2-3; D might be TRBD2 (5 bases). Trimming took 0 bases from V and 6 from J, leaving 13 bases between them. The CDR3 has 15 residues. Germline values: CDR1 MGHRA, CDR2 YSYEKL.

This clone was seen a handful of times. The V and J genes are TRBV4-1 and TRBJ1-5; D gene ambiguous. CDR3 length: 13 residues. In germline, CDR1 is MGHRA, CDR2 YSYEKL. Trimming took off 1 base at V and 7 bases at J, with 8 bases between the two ends. CDR3 loop: CASSQVTAQPQHF. The DNA for the CDR3 is TGCGCCAGCAGCCAAGTAACAGCCCAGCCCCAGCATTTT.

The chain links TRBV7-2 to TRBJ2-1; possibly TRBD2 for D (5 bases). This CDR3 has 18 amino acids. V was shortened by 1 base and J by 0 bases, with 16 bases between the two germline ends. The V gene's germline CDR1 is SGHTA and CDR2 FQGNSA. The CDR3 loop reads CASSLGGFRWGSYNEQFF. The CDR3, as DNA: TGTGCCAGCAGCTTAGGAGGGTTCCGATGGGGCTCCTACAATGAGCAGTTCTTC.

The chain links TRBV6-5 to TRBJ2-5; 7 bases are a match to TRBD1. Germline loops: CDR1 MNHEY, CDR2 SVGAGI. This CDR3 is 15 amino acids long. J was trimmed by 5 bases and V by 2 bases; bases with no gene match: 8. CDR3 sequence reads: CASSYNSGRGETQYF. CDR3 nucleotides: TGTGCCAGCAGTTACAATTCGGGCAGGGGGGAGACCCAGTACTTC.

The chain links TRBV18 to TRBJ2-7, with 11 bases that match TRBD1. V trimming: 6 bases; J trimming: 4 bases; junction bases outside the gene matches: 5. Per germline, CDR1 KGHSH and CDR2 LQKENI. This CDR3 has 14 amino acids. The CDR3 nucleotides read TGTGCCAGCTCCACGGGACAGGGGGGTTACGAGCAGTACTTC. Amino acids: CASSTGQGGYEQYF.

The rearrangement joins TRBV25-1 to TRBJ1-2, with a tentative D call TRBD1 (5 bases). The CDR3 runs 12 residues. The V end lost 8 bases, the J end lost 4 bases, and 11 bases lay between the germline ends. Germline-derived CDR1 and CDR2 are MGHDK and SYGVNS. In DNA, the CDR3 is TGTGCCAGCCTCGAAGGGGCCTATGGCTACACCTTC. Its protein is CASLEGAYGYTF.

The rearrangement uses TRBV30 and TRBJ2-7; TRBD2 aligns across 8 bases. CDR3 length: 17 residues. After removal of 3 bases from V and 4 bases from J, the junction contained 17 bases not matched to a gene. CDR1 and CDR2 from the germline V gene are GTSNPN and SVGIG (reference sequence). The CDR3 DNA reads as TGTGCCTGGAGGGGGAGGTCGGAACGGGGGGGGTTTTACGAGCAGTACTTC. Protein product: CAWRGRSERGGFYEQYF.

The V and J genes are TRBV29-1 and TRBJ1-1, with a weak D call TRBD1 (6 bases). V was trimmed by 6 bases and J by 1 base, leaving 15 bases between them. The CDR3 length is 14 residues. Germline CDR1 reads SQVTM; CDR2 reads ANQGSEA. In DNA form, the CDR3 reads TGCAGCGTGGGCCTGGACAGTAAGAACACTGAAGCTTTCTTT. This translates into CSVGLDSKNTEAFF.

The chain combines TRBV29-1 with TRBJ2-7, with D perhaps TRBD2 (6 bases). The CDR3 is made up of 13 amino acids. Trimming took off 2 bases at V and 6 bases at J, with 14 bases between the two ends. Germline CDR1 reads SQVTM; CDR2 reads ANQGSEA. DNA of the CDR3: TGCAGCGTTGAACTGCCGGGACTGGGCGAGCAGTACTTC. Its protein product is CSVELPGLGEQYF.

This chain connects TRBV18 to TRBJ1-3; no firm D call. V dropped 3 bases and J dropped 0 bases, with 6 bases sitting between them. There are 14 residues in the CDR3. Per the germline V gene, CDR1 is KGHSH and CDR2 is LQKENI. This CDR3 reads CASSPPYSGNTIYF. CDR3 bases: TGTGCCAGCTCACCTCCTTACTCTGGAAACACCATATATTTT.

The CDR3 spells CATLGTSGIWWETQYF. CDR3 nucleotides: TGTGCCACGCTGGGGACTAGCGGTATTTGGTGGGAGACCCAGTACTTC. The chain links TRBV28 to TRBJ2-5; TRBD2 aligns across 11 bases. The J segment lost 5 bases and the V segment lost 10 bases, leaving 15 bases of the junction unmatched. The CDR3 sequence is 16 residues long. CDR1 and CDR2 (germline): MDHEN, SYDVKM.

The chain carries TRBV7-2 and TRBJ1-3; no clear D gene. This CDR3 region has 14 residues. The V and J ends lost 3 bases and 0 bases respectively, with 6 bases between them. The germline V gene encodes CDR1 SGHTA and CDR2 FQGNSA. The CDR3 nucleotides are TGTGCCAGCAGCTTGGCACGCTCTGGAAACACCATATATTTT. Protein product: CASSLARSGNTIYF.

This chain joins TRBV19 and TRBJ1-1; 9 nucleotides align to TRBD1. CDR3 size: 15 residues. V shed 10 bases, J shed 3 bases, and the junction held 12 bases outside the gene matches. Germline assignment: CDR1 LNHDA and CDR2 SQIVND (reference sequence). The CDR3 spells CATNLLDRGDTEAFF. CDR3 DNA sequence: TGTGCCACCAACCTATTGGACAGGGGAGACACTGAAGCTTTCTTT.

The chain uses TRBV5-1 and TRBJ1-1, with TRBD1 identical over 7 bases. Germline values: CDR1 SGHRS, CDR2 YFSETQ. The CDR3 covers 15 residues. V dropped 0 bases and J dropped 5; count of bases not matched to a gene: 7. The DNA for the CDR3 is TGCGCCAGCAGCTTGGCAACAGGGGTGAGGACTGAAGCTTTCTTT. Its translation is CASSLATGVRTEAFF.

This clone appeared once. The rearrangement joins TRBV30 to TRBJ2-6; D is undetermined. Germline lookup yields CDR1 GTSNPN and CDR2 SVGIG (reference sequence). V lost 4 bases, J lost 0 bases, and 7 bases lay in between. The CDR3 totals 14 residues. For the CDR3, the DNA is TGTGCCTGGACGGTCCTCTCTGGGGCCAACGTCCTGACTTTC. Translated, it gives CAWTVLSGANVLTF.

In this sample, this clone turned up a few times. The chain joins TRBV29-1 to TRBJ1-2; 11 positions match TRBD1. The CDR3 has 13 amino acids. V lost 3 bases to trimming and J lost 4 bases; unmatched junction nucleotides: 1. Per germline, CDR1 SQVTM and CDR2 ANQGSEA. The CDR3 here is CSVDGTGGYGYTF. CDR3 sequence (DNA): TGCAGCGTTGACGGGACAGGGGGCTATGGCTACACCTTC.

The chain recombines TRBV5-1 with TRBJ2-5; 12 bases map to TRBD1. With V trimmed by 4 bases and J by 5 bases, 6 bases remained unmatched. Germline lookup yields CDR1 SGHRS and CDR2 YFSETQ. The CDR3 extends over 15 amino acids. The CDR3 bases are TGCGCCAGCAGCGGAGGGACAGGGGGCTACGAGACCCAGTACTTC. Translation gives CASSGGTGGYETQYF.

V gene TRBV19 combines with J gene TRBJ1-1; no definite D call. Trimming removed 2 bases from V and 1 base from J, with 5 bases in between. There are 13 residues in the CDR3. Germline assignment: CDR1 LNHDA and CDR2 SQIVND (reference sequence). CDR3 amino acids: CASSIISNTEAFF. In nucleotides, the CDR3 is TGTGCCAGTAGTATAATCTCGAACACTGAAGCTTTCTTT.

The chain is built from TRBV5-1 and TRBJ1-1; 9 nucleotides line up with TRBD1. Germline values: CDR1 SGHRS, CDR2 YFSETQ. The CDR3 runs to 14 residues. After removal of 3 bases from V and 4 bases from J, the junction contained 4 bases not matched to a gene. DNA for the CDR3: TGCGCCAGCAGCTGGGGACAGGGTGGCACTGAAGCTTTCTTT. It yields the protein CASSWGQGGTEAFF.

V usage is TRBV7-2 and J usage is TRBJ2-7; 7 bases fit TRBD2. Germline CDR1 is SGHTA and CDR2 is FQGNSA. The ends lost 2 bases at V and 0 bases at J; junction bases unmatched: 7. CDR3 size: 16 residues. CDR3 nucleotide sequence: TGTGCCAGCAGCTTACGCGTGGGGGGGAGCTCCTACGAGCAGTACTTC. Its protein product is CASSLRVGGSSYEQYF.

V gene TRBV1 combines with J gene TRBJ1-3; the table's D call, TRBD1, has no DNA check behind it. TRBV1 is designated a pseudogene. The CDR3 totals 17 residues. CDR3 coding DNA: TGCACCAGCAGCTGCGGGACAGAGGACCCCTCTGGAAACACCATATATTTT. This sequence encodes CTSSCGTEDPSGNTIYF.

Note on this clone: At one end the junction does not follow the germline gene, possibly because of a read error. The V and J genes are TRBV7-9 and TRBJ1-5; TRBD1 might be the D (5 bases). Germline V lookup: CDR1 SEHNR, CDR2 FQNEAQ (reference sequence). The CDR3 totals 15 residues. CDR3 nucleotide sequence: TGTTCCAGCAGCCGCACCGGGACTCCGAATCAGCCCCAGCATTTT. It is translated as CSSSRTGTPNQPQHF.

The rearrangement links TRBV5-1 to TRBJ1-1; no reliable D call. Trimming pared 0 bases from V and 6 bases from J, leaving 12 bases between. The CDR3 runs 14 residues. The germline V gene encodes CDR1 SGHRS and CDR2 YFSETQ. In DNA form, the CDR3 reads TGCGCCAGCAGCTTGGTTAAGGGCGGGCCTGAAGCTTTCTTT. Its protein is CASSLVKGGPEAFF.

The V gene is TRBV19, the J gene TRBJ1-6, with 8 positions matching TRBD1. CDR3 size: 17 residues. In germline, CDR1 is LNHDA, CDR2 SQIVND (reference sequence). Losses at the gene ends were 5 bases for V and 5 bases for J; bases not matched to a gene: 11. The CDR3 sequence: CASSYRTGRLDNSPLHF. Here the CDR3 DNA reads TGTGCCAGTAGTTATCGGACAGGGCGACTTGATAATTCACCCCTCCACTTT.